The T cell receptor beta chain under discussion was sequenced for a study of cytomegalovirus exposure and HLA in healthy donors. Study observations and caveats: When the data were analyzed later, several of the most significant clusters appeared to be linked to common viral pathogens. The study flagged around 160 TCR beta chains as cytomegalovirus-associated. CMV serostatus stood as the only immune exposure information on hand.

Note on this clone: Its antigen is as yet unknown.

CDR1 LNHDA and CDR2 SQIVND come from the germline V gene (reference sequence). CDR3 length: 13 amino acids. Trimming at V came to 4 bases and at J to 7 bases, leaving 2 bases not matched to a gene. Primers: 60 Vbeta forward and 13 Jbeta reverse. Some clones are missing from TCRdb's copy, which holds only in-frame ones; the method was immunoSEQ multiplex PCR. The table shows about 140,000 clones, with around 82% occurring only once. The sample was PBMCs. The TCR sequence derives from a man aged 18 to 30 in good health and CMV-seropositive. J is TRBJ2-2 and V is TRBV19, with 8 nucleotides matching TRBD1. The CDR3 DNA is TGTGCCAGTAGTAGAACAGGGGGCGGGGAGCTGTTTTTT. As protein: CASSRTGGGELFF.